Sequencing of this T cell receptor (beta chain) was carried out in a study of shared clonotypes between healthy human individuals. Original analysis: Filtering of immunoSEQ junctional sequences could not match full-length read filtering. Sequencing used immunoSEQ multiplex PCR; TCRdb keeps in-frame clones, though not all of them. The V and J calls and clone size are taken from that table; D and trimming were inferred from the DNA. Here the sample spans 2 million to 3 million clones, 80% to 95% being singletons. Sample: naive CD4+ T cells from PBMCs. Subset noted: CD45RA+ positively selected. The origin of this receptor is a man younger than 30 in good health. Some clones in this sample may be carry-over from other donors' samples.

The CDR3 is CASSATWVPVGEQYF. The CDR3 region has the DNA TGTGCCAGTAGTGCAACGTGGGTACCGGTGGGGGAGCAGTACTTC. The J gene is TRBJ2-7, the V gene TRBV19; D unclear. This CDR3 region has 15 residues. Germline V CDR1 and CDR2: LNHDA, SQIVND (reference sequence). Between the trimmed V and J ends, which lost 5 bases and 7 bases, there was a span of 21 bases.